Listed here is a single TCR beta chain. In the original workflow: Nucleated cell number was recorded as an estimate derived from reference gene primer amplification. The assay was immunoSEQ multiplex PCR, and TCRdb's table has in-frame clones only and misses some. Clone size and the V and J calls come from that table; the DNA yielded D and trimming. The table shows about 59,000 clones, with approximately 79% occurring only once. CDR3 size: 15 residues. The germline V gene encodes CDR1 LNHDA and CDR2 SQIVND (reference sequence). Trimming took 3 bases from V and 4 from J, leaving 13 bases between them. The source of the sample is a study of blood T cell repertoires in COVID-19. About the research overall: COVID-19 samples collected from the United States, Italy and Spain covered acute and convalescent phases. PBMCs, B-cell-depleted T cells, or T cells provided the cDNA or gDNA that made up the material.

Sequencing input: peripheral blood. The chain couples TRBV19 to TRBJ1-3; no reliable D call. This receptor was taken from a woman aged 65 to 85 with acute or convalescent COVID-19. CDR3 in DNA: TGTGCCAGTAGTATGGACTCCATCCCCGGAAACACCATATATTTT. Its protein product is CASSMDSIPGNTIYF.